A single sample is the source of the 13 T cell receptor beta chains below, sequenced in a study of blood T cell repertoires in COVID-19. Method: immunoSEQ multiplex PCR; TCRdb's copy keeps in-frame clones and lacks some. The top ten clones hold over 15% of a sample with around 130,000 clones, 83% of them seen once. The sample was PBMCs or T cells enriched from blood (not recorded which). The receptors come from a man aged 25-45 years who had recovered from COVID-19.

This sequence joins TRBV18 and TRBJ2-1, with 9 bases matching TRBD2. This CDR3 region has 16 residues. Germline V gives CDR1 KGHSH, CDR2 LQKENI. V shed 3 bases and J 6 bases; nucleotides not matched to a gene: 9. The CDR3 sequence: CASSPLASGKPNEQFF. The DNA for the CDR3 is TGTGCCAGCTCACCGCTTGCTAGCGGGAAACCCAATGAGCAGTTCTTC.

This rearrangement joins TRBV7-9 to TRBJ2-5, with 7 bases matching TRBD1. Germline assignment: CDR1 SEHNR and CDR2 FQNEAQ (reference sequence). There are 14 residues in the CDR3. V lost 5 bases, J lost 4 bases, and 7 bases stayed unmatched. CDR3 DNA: TGTGCCAGCAGCATGTTACAGGGGCCAGAGACCCAGTACTTC. As protein: CASSMLQGPETQYF.

The rearrangement joins TRBV4-2 to TRBJ1-4, with no clear D. Looked up from germline, CDR1 is LGHNA and CDR2 is YNFKEQ. V lost 2 bases to trimming and J lost 4 bases, with 11 bases between them. There are 15 residues in the CDR3. CDR3 sequence reads: CASSQNQASNEKLFF. DNA of the CDR3: TGTGCCAGCAGCCAAAATCAGGCGAGTAATGAAAAACTGTTTTTT.

The chain couples TRBV25-1 to TRBJ2-1; 7 bases are a match to TRBD2. The CDR3 covers 15 residues. After removal of 6 bases from V and 7 bases from J, the junction contained 12 bases not matched to a gene. Germline values: CDR1 MGHDK, CDR2 SYGVNS. CDR3 loop: CASSTRDAGGNEQFF. DNA of the CDR3: TGTGCCAGCAGCACCCGGGACGCCGGGGGGAATGAGCAGTTCTTC.

The chain has TRBV9 and TRBJ2-7; D gene uncertain. Trimming pared 0 bases from V and 5 bases from J, leaving 12 bases between. In germline, CDR1 is SGDLS, CDR2 YYNGEE. The CDR3 covers 14 residues. CDR3 nucleotides: TGTGCCAGCAGCGTAGGAGGAACTACCGACGAGCAGTACTTC. Protein sequence: CASSVGGTTDEQYF.

The J gene is TRBJ2-3, the V gene TRBV3-1 (or the pseudogene TRBV3-2), with TRBD2 matching 9 bases. V shed 8 bases and J 2 bases; nucleotides not matched to a gene: 5. This CDR3 has 14 amino acids. From germline, CDR1 is LGHDT and CDR2 YNNKEL (reference sequence). The CDR3 DNA follows: TGTGCCAGCCAGGCTAGCGGGGCCACAGATACGCAGTATTTT. It is translated as CASQASGATDTQYF.

The CDR3 is CSVLGSSPSYNEQFF. The CDR3 DNA sequence: TGCAGCGTTTTAGGGAGTTCCCCCTCCTACAATGAGCAGTTCTTC. The gene calls are TRBV29-1 and TRBJ2-1, with D perhaps matching TRBD2 (5 bases). This CDR3 comprises 15 residues. Trimming removed 5 bases at V and 0 bases at J, with 14 bases between. The V gene's germline CDR1 is SQVTM and CDR2 ANQGSEA.

The V and J genes are TRBV4-1 and TRBJ2-7; TRBD1 matches 9 bases. J was trimmed by 3 bases and V by 3 bases; bases with no gene match: 6. Germline V gene lookup returns CDR1 MGHRA and CDR2 YSYEKL. The CDR3 extends over 15 amino acids. The CDR3 DNA reads as TGCGCCAGCAGCCAGACGGGACAGGGAGACTACGAGCAGTACTTC. It is translated as CASSQTGQGDYEQYF.

V and J are TRBV13 and TRBJ2-1; 15 bases are shared with TRBD2. V shed 4 bases and J 8 bases; nucleotides not matched to a gene: 6. Germline V lookup: CDR1 PRHDT, CDR2 FYEKMQ (reference sequence). CDR3 length: 16 residues. CDR3 region: CASSSGTSGGNYEQFF. DNA of the CDR3: TGTGCCAGCAGCTCTGGGACTAGCGGGGGGAACTATGAGCAGTTCTTC.

V gene TRBV28 combines with J gene TRBJ1-5; possible D gene TRBD1, 6 bases. CDR3 length: 13 amino acids. The germline gives CDR1 MDHEN, CDR2 SYDVKM. Deletions cut 5 bases from V and 6 bases from J, with 11 bases between. In nucleotides, the CDR3 is TGTGCCAGCAGTCCAACAGGGTTTCAGCCCCAGCATTTT. This codes for CASSPTGFQPQHF. The entire variable domain, with the rest obtained from reference TRBV28 and TRBJ1-5, is as follows: DVKVTQSSRYLVKRTGEKVFLECVQDMDHENMFWYRQDPGLGLRLIYFSYDVKMKEKGDIPEGYSVSREKKERFSLILESASTNQTSMYLCASSPTGFQPQHFGDGTRLSIL.

The rearrangement joins TRBV2 to TRBJ2-7; 8 nucleotides line up with TRBD1. Germline trimming cut 3 bases from V and 7 bases from J; bases unmatched to any gene: 11. Germline lookup yields CDR1 SNHLY and CDR2 FYNNEI. The CDR3 is 15 residues long. The CDR3 protein is CASSDWAGGLDEQYV. In DNA, the CDR3 is TGTGCCAGCAGTGATTGGGCAGGGGGCTTGGATGAGCAGTACGTC.

The rearrangement joins TRBV5-5 to TRBJ1-2, with TRBD1 matching 8 bases. Germline CDR1 SGHKS, CDR2 YYEKEE (reference sequence). J gave up 5 bases and V 4 bases, and 7 bases lay outside the gene matches. This CDR3 is 14 amino acids long. In nucleotides, the CDR3 is TGTGCCAGCAGCGCCGGGACAGGAGAGTATGGCTACACCTTC. The encoded protein is CASSAGTGEYGYTF.

The V call is TRBV19, the J call TRBJ2-2; weak D call: TRBD2 (6 bases). Germline CDR1 is LNHDA and CDR2 is SQIVND (reference sequence). This CDR3 region has 17 residues. The V end lost 7 bases, the J end lost 4 bases, and 22 bases lay between the germline ends. As DNA, the CDR3 is TGTGCCAGTACCAGGTTGGGGACTTACCAGTCCACCGGGGAGCTGTTTTTT. Amino acids: CASTRLGTYQSTGELFF.